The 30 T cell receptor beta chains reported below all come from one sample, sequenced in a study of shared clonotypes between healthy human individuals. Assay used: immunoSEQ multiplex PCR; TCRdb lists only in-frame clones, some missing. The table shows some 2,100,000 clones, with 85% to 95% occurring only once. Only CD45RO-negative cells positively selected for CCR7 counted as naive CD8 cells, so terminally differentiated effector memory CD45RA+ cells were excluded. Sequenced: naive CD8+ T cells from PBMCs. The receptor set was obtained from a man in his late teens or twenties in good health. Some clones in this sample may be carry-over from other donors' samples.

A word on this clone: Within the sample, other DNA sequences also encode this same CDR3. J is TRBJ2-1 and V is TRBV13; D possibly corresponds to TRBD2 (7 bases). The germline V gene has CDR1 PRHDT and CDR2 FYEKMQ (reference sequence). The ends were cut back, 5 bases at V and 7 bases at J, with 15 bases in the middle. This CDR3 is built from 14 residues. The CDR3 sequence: CASSPRGAGNEQFF. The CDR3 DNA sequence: TGTGCCAGCAGCCCACGGGGGGCAGGGAATGAGCAGTTCTTC.

The CDR3 loop is CASSSGTDANQPQHF. CDR3 in DNA: TGTGCCAGCAGTTCTGGGACAGATGCCAATCAGCCCCAGCATTTT. This chain connects TRBV6-1 to TRBJ1-5; 7 bases are a match to TRBD1. The CDR3 has 15 residues. V shed 5 bases and J 3 bases; nucleotides not matched to a gene: 7. Looked up from germline, CDR1 is MNHNS and CDR2 is SASEGT.

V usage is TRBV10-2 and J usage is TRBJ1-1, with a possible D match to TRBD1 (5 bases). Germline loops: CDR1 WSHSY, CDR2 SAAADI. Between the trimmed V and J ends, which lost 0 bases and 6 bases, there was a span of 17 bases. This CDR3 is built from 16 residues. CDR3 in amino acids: CASSESTVGLMAEAFF. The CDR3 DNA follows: TGCGCCAGCAGTGAGTCGACAGTGGGATTGATGGCTGAAGCTTTCTTT.

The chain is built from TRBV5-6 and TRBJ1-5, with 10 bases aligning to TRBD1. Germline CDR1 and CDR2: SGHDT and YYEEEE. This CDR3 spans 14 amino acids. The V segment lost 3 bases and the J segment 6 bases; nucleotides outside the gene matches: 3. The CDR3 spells CASSSRDRGQPQHF. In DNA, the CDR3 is TGTGCCAGCAGCTCCCGGGACAGGGGTCAGCCCCAGCATTTT.

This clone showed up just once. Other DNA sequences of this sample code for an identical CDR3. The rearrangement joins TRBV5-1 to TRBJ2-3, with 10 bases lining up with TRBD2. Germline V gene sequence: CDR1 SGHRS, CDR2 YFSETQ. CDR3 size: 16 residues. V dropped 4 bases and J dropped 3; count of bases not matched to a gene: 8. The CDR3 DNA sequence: TGCGCCAGCAGCCTGGGGGCTAGCGGGAGTACAGATACGCAGTATTTT. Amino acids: CASSLGASGSTDTQYF.

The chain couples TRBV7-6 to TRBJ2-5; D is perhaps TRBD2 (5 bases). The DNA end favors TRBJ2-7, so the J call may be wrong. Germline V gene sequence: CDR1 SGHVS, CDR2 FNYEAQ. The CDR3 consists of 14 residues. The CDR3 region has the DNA TGTGCCAGCAGCTTAGGTTGGGGAGATTACGAGCAGTACTTC. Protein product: CASSLGWGDYEQYF.

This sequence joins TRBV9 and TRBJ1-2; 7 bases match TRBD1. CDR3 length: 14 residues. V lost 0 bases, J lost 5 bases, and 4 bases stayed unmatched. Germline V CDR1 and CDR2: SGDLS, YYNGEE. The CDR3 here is CASSVGRGQYGYTF. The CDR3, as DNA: TGTGCCAGCAGCGTAGGACGGGGACAGTATGGCTACACCTTC.

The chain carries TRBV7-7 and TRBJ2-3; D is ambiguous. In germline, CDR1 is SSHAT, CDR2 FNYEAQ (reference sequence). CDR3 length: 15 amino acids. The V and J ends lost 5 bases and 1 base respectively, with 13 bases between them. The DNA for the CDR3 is TGTGCCAGCAGCCCTACGGTATTCGGCACAGATACGCAGTATTTT. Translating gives CASSPTVFGTDTQYF.

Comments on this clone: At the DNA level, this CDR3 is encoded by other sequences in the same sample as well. CDR3 in amino acids: CASSLGVDQPQHF. The CDR3 DNA follows: TGTGCCAGCAGTTTAGGAGTGGATCAGCCCCAGCATTTT. The chain uses TRBV27 and TRBJ1-5; D is uncertain. The V end was cut by 2 bases, the J end by 5 bases, with 7 bases between. The CDR3 consists of 13 residues. Germline V gene data show CDR1 as MNHEY and CDR2 as SMNVEV (reference sequence).

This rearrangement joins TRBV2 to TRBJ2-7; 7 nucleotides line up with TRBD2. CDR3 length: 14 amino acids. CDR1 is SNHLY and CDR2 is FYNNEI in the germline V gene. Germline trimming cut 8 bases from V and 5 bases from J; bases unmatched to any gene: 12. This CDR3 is CASCPSGNTHEQYF. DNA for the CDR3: TGTGCCAGCTGCCCAAGCGGGAACACCCACGAGCAGTACTTC.

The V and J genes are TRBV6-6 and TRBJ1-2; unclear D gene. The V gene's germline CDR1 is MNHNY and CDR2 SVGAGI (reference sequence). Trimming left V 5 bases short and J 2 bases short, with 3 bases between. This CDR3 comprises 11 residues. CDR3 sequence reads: CASSLNYGYTF. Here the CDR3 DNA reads TGTGCCAGCAGTCTGAACTATGGCTACACCTTC.

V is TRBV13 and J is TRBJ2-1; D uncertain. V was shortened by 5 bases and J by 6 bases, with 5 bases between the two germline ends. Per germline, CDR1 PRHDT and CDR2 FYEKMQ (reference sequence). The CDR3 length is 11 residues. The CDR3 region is CASSLANEQFF. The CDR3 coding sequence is TGTGCCAGCAGCCTCGCCAATGAGCAGTTCTTC.

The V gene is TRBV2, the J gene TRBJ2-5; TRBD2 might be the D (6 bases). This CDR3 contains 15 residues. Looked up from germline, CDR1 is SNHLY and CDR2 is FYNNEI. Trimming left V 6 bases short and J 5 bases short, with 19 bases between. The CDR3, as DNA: TGTGCCAGCAGCGCGGGGCAGCTAAAAAGGGAGACCCAGTACTTC. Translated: CASSAGQLKRETQYF.

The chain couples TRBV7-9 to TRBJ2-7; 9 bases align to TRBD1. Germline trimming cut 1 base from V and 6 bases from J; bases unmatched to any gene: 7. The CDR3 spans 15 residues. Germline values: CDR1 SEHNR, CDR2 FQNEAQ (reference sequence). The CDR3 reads CASSLELPGQGEQYF. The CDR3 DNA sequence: TGTGCCAGCAGCTTAGAGCTTCCGGGACAGGGCGAGCAGTACTTC.

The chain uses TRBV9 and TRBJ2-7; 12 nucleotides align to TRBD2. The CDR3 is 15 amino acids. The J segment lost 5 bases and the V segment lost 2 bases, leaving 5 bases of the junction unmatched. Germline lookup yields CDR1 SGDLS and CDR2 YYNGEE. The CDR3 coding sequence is TGTGCCAGCAGCGTGACTAGCGGGAGTTTCGACGAGCAGTACTTC. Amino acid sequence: CASSVTSGSFDEQYF.

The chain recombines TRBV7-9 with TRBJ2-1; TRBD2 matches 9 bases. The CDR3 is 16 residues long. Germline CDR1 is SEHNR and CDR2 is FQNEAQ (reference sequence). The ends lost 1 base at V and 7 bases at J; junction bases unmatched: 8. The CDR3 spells CASSLGSGSGENEQFF. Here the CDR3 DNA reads TGTGCCAGCAGCTTAGGTAGCGGGAGCGGAGAAAATGAGCAGTTCTTC.

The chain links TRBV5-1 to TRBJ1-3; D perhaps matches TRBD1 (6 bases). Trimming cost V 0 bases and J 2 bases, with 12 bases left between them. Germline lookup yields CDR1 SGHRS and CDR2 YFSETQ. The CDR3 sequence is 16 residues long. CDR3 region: CASSLDREGTGNTIYF. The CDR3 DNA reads TGCGCCAGCAGCTTGGACAGGGAGGGAACTGGAAACACCATATATTTT.

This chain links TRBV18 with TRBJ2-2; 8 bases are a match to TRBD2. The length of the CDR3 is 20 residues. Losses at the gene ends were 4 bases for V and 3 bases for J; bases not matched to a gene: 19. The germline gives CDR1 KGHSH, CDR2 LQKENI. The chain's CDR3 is CASSLTRQREAGVDTGELFF. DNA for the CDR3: TGTGCCAGCTCACTCACCAGACAGAGAGAAGCGGGAGTTGACACCGGGGAGCTGTTTTTT. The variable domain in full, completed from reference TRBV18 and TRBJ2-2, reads NAGVMQNPRHLVRRRGQEARLRCSPMKGHSHVYWYRQLPEEGLKFMVYLQKENIIDESGMPKERFSAEFPKEGPSILRIQQVVRGDSAAYFCASSLTRQREAGVDTGELFFGEGSRLTVL.

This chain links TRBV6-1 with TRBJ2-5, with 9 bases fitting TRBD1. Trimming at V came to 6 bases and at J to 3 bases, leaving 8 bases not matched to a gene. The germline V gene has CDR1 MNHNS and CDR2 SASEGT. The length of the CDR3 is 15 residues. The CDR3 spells CASRRRDRAEETQYF. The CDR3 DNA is TGTGCCAGCAGGAGGCGGGACAGGGCGGAAGAGACCCAGTACTTC.

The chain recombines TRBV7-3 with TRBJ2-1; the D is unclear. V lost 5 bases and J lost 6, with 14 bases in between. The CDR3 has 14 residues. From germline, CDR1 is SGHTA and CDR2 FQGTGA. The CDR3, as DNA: TGTGCCAGCAGCCCCGACACCGCACTCAATGAGCAGTTCTTC. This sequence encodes CASSPDTALNEQFF.

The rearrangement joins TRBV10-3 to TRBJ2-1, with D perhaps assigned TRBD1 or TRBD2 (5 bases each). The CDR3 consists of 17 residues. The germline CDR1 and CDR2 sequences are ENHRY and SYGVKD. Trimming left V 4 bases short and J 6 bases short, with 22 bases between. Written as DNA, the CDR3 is TGTGCCATCAGTGTCTCAAGGGTGGGGGAGTCCGGCAATGAGCAGTTCTTC. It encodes CAISVSRVGESGNEQFF.

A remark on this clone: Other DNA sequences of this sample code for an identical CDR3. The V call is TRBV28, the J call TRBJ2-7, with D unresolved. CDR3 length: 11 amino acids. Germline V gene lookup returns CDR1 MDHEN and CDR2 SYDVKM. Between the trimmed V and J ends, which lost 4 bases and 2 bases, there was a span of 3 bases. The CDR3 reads CASSSPYEQYF. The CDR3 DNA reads TGTGCCAGCAGTTCCCCCTACGAGCAGTACTTC. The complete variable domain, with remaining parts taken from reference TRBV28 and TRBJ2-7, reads DVKVTQSSRYLVKRTGEKVFLECVQDMDHENMFWYRQDPGLGLRLIYFSYDVKMKEKGDIPEGYSVSREKKERFSLILESASTNQTSMYLCASSSPYEQYFGPGTRLTVT.

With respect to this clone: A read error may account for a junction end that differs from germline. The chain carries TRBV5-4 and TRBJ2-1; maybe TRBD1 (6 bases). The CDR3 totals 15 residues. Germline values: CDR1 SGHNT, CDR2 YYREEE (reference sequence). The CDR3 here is CASSETPGQYNEQLF. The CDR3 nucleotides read TGTGCCAGCAGCGAAACACCGGGACAATACAATGAGCAGCTCTTC. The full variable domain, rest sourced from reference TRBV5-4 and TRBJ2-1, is ETGVTQSPTHLIKTRGQQVTLRCSSQSGHNTVSWYQQALGQGPQFIFQYYREEENGRGNFPPRFSGLQFPNYSSELNVNALELDDSALYLCASSETPGQYNEQLFGPGTRLTVL.

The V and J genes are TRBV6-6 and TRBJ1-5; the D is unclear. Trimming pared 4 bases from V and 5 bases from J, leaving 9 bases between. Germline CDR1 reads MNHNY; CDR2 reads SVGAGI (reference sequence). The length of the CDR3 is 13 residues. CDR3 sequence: CASSSWRYQPQHF. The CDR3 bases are TGTGCCAGCAGTTCATGGAGATATCAGCCCCAGCATTTT.

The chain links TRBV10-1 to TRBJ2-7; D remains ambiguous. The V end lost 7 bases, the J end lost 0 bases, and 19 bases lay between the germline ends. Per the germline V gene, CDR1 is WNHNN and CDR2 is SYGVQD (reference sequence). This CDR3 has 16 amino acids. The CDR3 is CASNPGDHFSSYEQYF. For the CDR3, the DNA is TGCGCCAGCAATCCCGGAGACCATTTTAGCTCCTACGAGCAGTACTTC.

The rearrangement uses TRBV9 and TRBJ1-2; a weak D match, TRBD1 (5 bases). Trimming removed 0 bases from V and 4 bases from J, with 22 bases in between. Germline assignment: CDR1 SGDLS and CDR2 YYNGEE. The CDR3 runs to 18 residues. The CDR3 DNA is TGTGCCAGCAGCGTAGCTATTTCGGTCGGGGCCAAAGGCTATGGCTACACCTTC. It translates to CASSVAISVGAKGYGYTF.

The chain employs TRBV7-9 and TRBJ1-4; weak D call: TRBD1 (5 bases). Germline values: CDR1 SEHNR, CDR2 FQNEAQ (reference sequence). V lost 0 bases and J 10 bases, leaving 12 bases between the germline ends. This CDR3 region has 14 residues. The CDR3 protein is CASSLARQGGKLFF. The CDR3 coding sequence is TGTGCCAGCAGCTTAGCGCGGCAGGGAGGAAAACTGTTTTTT.

CDR3 sequence reads: CASSLGGLAGGNEQFF. CDR3 sequence (DNA): TGTGCCAGCAGCTTAGGGGGACTAGCGGGAGGCAATGAGCAGTTCTTC. The rearrangement links TRBV7-6 to TRBJ2-1, with 15 bases that match TRBD2. The CDR3 spans 16 residues. The V segment lost 1 base and the J segment 6 bases; nucleotides outside the gene matches: 1. From germline, CDR1 is SGHVS and CDR2 FNYEAQ.

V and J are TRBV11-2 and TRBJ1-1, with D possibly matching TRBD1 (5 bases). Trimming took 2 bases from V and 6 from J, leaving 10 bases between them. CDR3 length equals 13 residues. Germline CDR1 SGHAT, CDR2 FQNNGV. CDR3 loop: CASSLWKGPEAFF. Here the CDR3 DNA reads TGTGCCAGCAGCTTATGGAAGGGACCTGAAGCTTTCTTT.

CDR3 in amino acids: CAIMGQGPNEQYF. The CDR3 DNA sequence: TGTGCCATCATGGGACAGGGGCCCAACGAGCAGTACTTC. The chain links TRBV10-3 to TRBJ2-7; TRBD1 matches at 10 bases. The CDR3 has 13 residues. Germline CDR1 and CDR2: ENHRY and SYGVKD. The V gene end was trimmed by 7 bases and the J gene end by 5 bases; junction bases not matched to a gene: 5.